These T cell receptor beta chains were read from a single sample in a study of blood T cell repertoires in COVID-19. The method was immunoSEQ multiplex PCR; TCRdb's version includes in-frame clones alone and lacks a portion of them. The table records about 410,000 clones, approximately 89% of them present only once. Sequencing was done on a sample of PBMCs or T cells enriched from blood (not recorded which). Source of these receptors: a woman aged 25 to 39 who had recovered from COVID-19. Each CDR3 is given with its conserved first and last residue. D genes are given only for firm matches. Not all rows give a size; the values are once, few, many and, for expanded clones, a class.

TRBV29-1	-	-	TRBJ2-1	TGCAGCGTTGAGGGGGGGGCAGTTTACAATGAGCAGTTCTTC	CSVEGGAVYNEQFF
TRBV12-5	-	-	TRBJ1-1	TGTGCTAGTGGTTTTGAGACAATCACTGAAGCTTTCTTT	CASGFETITEAFF
TRBV30	-	TRBD1	TRBJ1-1	TGTGCCTGGAGTCCTGACAGGGCCAAGGACACTGAAGCTTTCTTT	CAWSPDRAKDTEAFF
TRBV2	-	TRBD1	TRBJ2-2	TGTGCCAGCATCCGGGACAGGGTAGATTTGAACACCGGGGAGCTGTTTTTT	CASIRDRVDLNTGELFF
TRBV28	-	TRBD1	TRBJ1-3	TGTGCCAGCAGGGGACAGGGGGCCGACTCTGGAAACACCATATATTTT	CASRGQGADSGNTIYF
TRBV7-9	-	-	TRBJ1-3	TGTGCCAGCAGCTCCCACAGGGTCTTCTCTGGAAACACCATATATTTT	CASSSHRVFSGNTIYF
TRBV30	-	-	TRBJ1-6	TGTGCCTGGAGTACGAGGGCAGGCAGTTTCGGATCACCCCTCCACTTT	CAWSTRAGSFGSPLHF
TRBV27	once	TRBD1	TRBJ2-3	TGTGCCAGCAGTTCCGACAGGGCTGCAGATACGCAGTATTTT	CASSSDRAADTQYF
TRBV6-5	-	TRBD1	TRBJ1-4	TGTGCCAGCAGTACCCGGGACAGGGGGGCTGAAAAACTGTTTTTT	CASSTRDRGAEKLFF
TRBV7-9	-	-	TRBJ2-7	TGTGCCAGCTCGAGTACCTACGAGCAGTACTTC	CASSSTYEQYF
TRBV13	-	-	TRBJ2-7	TGTGCCAGCAGCTTATACAAATGGACACACTTGTTGGGCTCCTACGAGCAGTACTTC	CASSLYKWTHLLGSYEQYF
TRBV10-1	-	-	TRBJ1-2	TGCGCCAGCAGTGAGTCGACAGGCCGGGCGTATGGCTACACCTTC	CASSESTGRAYGYTF
TRBV29-1	-	-	TRBJ1-4	TGCAGCGTTCGGGACTCAAATGAAAAACTGTTTTTT	CSVRDSNEKLFF
TRBV15	few	TRBD1	TRBJ1-3	TGTGCCACCAGCAGTGAGGGGGCGCGAGGAAACACCATATATTTT	CATSSEGARGNTIYF
TRBV20-1	-	-	TRBJ2-1	TGCAGTGCATGGGCGATCTATGAGCAGTTCTTC	CSAWAIYEQFF
TRBV5-1	-	TRBD1	TRBJ1-6	TGCGCCAGCAGCTTCGGGACAGAGAATTCACCCCTCCACTTT	CASSFGTENSPLHF
TRBV27	-	-	TRBJ2-5	TGTGCCAGCGCCCCAATGCGGGGCCAAGAGACCCAGTACTTC	CASAPMRGQETQYF
TRBV30	-	-	TRBJ1-5	TGTGCCTGGAGTGTGGCACAGAATCAGCCCCAGCATTTT	CAWSVAQNQPQHF
TRBV30	-	-	TRBJ1-1	TGTGCCTGGAGGACATTTGACACTGAAGCTTTCTTT	CAWRTFDTEAFF
TRBV3-1/TRBV3-2	-	-	TRBJ1-3	TGTGCCAGCAGCGCAATCCCCGGTTTTTTGGCTGGAAACACCATATATTTT	CASSAIPGFLAGNTIYF
TRBV5-4	-	TRBD1	TRBJ1-2	TGTGCCAGCAGCGCCGACAGGGGTGGCTACACCTTC	CASSADRGGYTF
TRBV19	-	-	TRBJ2-2	TGTGCCAGTAGTATAGATGGGGCCCTTGTGTTCACCGGGGAGCTGTTTTTT	CASSIDGALVFTGELFF
TRBV11-3	-	TRBD1	TRBJ2-2	TGTGCCAGCAGCACGGGGACAGGGGTGGCCGGGGAGCTGTTTTTT	CASSTGTGVAGELFF
TRBV30	-	-	TRBJ1-1	TGTGCCTGGATACAAAAGACAGGCGCCCTGAACACTGAAGCTTTCTTT	CAWIQKTGALNTEAFF
TRBV29-1	-	-	TRBJ2-3	TGCAGCGCCAGGACAAGGCCGAACACAGATACGCAGTATTTT	CSARTRPNTDTQYF
TRBV7-9	-	TRBD1	TRBJ2-3	TGTGCCTCCCCACGGACAGGATACCCCAGCACAGATACGCAGTATTTT	CASPRTGYPSTDTQYF
TRBV19	few	-	TRBJ1-2	TGTGCCAGTAGTTATGGTTTCGGGATTAACTATGGCTACACCTTC	CASSYGFGINYGYTF
TRBV3-1/TRBV3-2	-	-	TRBJ2-1	TGTGCCAGCAGCCACACTAGTTACAATGAGCAGTTCTTC	CASSHTSYNEQFF
TRBV19	-	TRBD1	TRBJ1-5	TGTGCCAGTAGAAGGGACAGCCTAAATCAGCCCCAGCATTTT	CASRRDSLNQPQHF
TRBV6-4	-	-	TRBJ1-1	TGTGCCAGCAGTGACTCGAATACAGTTCTGAACACTGAAGCTTTCTTT	CASSDSNTVLNTEAFF
TRBV18	once	-	TRBJ1-1	TGTGCCAGCTCACCACCGCGGGGGATTGGTTTCACTGAAGCTTTCTTT	CASSPPRGIGFTEAFF
TRBV3-1/TRBV3-2	-	TRBD2	TRBJ2-1	TGTGCCAGCAGCCCCCGACTAGCGGGGAGGAATGAGCAGTTCTTC	CASSPRLAGRNEQFF
TRBV28	-	TRBD2	TRBJ2-1	TGTGCCAGCAGTATCCCTAGCGGGATAAATGAGCAGTTCTTC	CASSIPSGINEQFF
TRBV5-1	-	TRBD2	TRBJ2-1	TGCGCCAGCAGCTTGGCCTTAGGCGGGAGTCAAGGCAATGAGCAGTTCTTC	CASSLALGGSQGNEQFF
TRBV30	few	TRBD2	TRBJ2-7	TGTGCCTGGAGTACCGGGACTAGGATTGGCGAGCAGTACTTC	CAWSTGTRIGEQYF
TRBV5-4	once	-	TRBJ1-1	TGTGCCAGCAGCAAGACAGGCTACTCTGAAGCTTTCTTT	CASSKTGYSEAFF
TRBV5-1	-	TRBD1	TRBJ2-2	TGCGCCAGTACCGACAGGGGGCCTAACACCGGGGAGCTGTTTTTT	CASTDRGPNTGELFF
TRBV19	-	TRBD2	TRBJ2-7	TGTGCCAGTAGTATGTATCGCCCGACTAGCGGGAGGATCTACGAGCAGTACTTC	CASSMYRPTSGRIYEQYF
TRBV11-3	-	-	TRBJ2-1	TGTGCCAGCAGCCCGCTCGGAGTGTCTGAGCAGTTCTTC	CASSPLGVSEQFF
TRBV10-3	once	-	TRBJ1-1	TGTGCTTGTTCAGTTCTCGGGACAGAAGCTTTCTTT	CACSVLGTEAFF
TRBV13	once	-	TRBJ1-1	TGTGCCAGCAGCTTGAACAGGTTGGCAGCTTTCTTT	CASSLNRLAAFF
TRBV18	-	TRBD2	TRBJ2-3	TGTGCCAGCTCACCACCCGGGGGGGCGGGCACAGATACGCAGTATTTT	CASSPPGGAGTDTQYF
TRBV27	-	-	TRBJ1-2	TGTGCCAGCAGTTCGGGACACTTAGAAGGCTACACCTTC	CASSSGHLEGYTF
TRBV20-1	few	TRBD2	TRBJ2-2	TGCAGTGCTAGTGGTTATTCCCGGGGGGACACCGGGGAGCTGTTTTTT	CSASGYSRGDTGELFF
TRBV7-9	-	TRBD2	TRBJ2-1	TGTGCCAGCAGCGCGTCTCTAGCGGGCAATGAGCAGTTCTTC	CASSASLAGNEQFF
TRBV7-3	-	TRBD1	TRBJ2-1	TGTGCCAGCAGCTCGGCCGGGACAGCCTACAATGAGCAGTTCTTC	CASSSAGTAYNEQFF
TRBV6-6	-	-	TRBJ1-1	TGTGCCAGCAGTTACTTTCCCAGGACAGACGGCACTGAAGCTTTCTTT	CASSYFPRTDGTEAFF
TRBV30	-	-	TRBJ2-2	TGTGCCTGGAGTGTATCGTTGGGGGGGCTCTTGATTAACACCGGGGAGCTGTTTTTT	CAWSVSLGGLLINTGELFF
TRBV6-5	-	-	TRBJ2-1	TGTGCCAGCAGCCGGAGAGGCAATGAGCAGTTCTTC	CASSRRGNEQFF
TRBV7-3	-	TRBD1	TRBJ1-2	TGTGCCAGCAGCTTAGGCGCACAGGGGGCTTTTGACCACTATGGCTACACCTTC	CASSLGAQGAFDHYGYTF
TRBV10-1	few	-	TRBJ2-3	TGCGCCAGCAGTGAGTCCCCGCGGATTGGCACAGATACGCAGTATTTT	CASSESPRIGTDTQYF
TRBV12-3/TRBV12-4	once	-	TRBJ2-7	TGTGCCAGCAGTTTCTCCGGGGACGAGCAGTACTTC	CASSFSGDEQYF
TRBV9	-	TRBD1	TRBJ2-7	TGTGCCAGCAGCGCTAGGACAGGGTCCTACGAGCAGTACTTC	CASSARTGSYEQYF
TRBV5-4	-	TRBD2	TRBJ2-7	TGTGCCAGCAGCTCGGGACTAGCGAACGAGCAGTACTTC	CASSSGLANEQYF